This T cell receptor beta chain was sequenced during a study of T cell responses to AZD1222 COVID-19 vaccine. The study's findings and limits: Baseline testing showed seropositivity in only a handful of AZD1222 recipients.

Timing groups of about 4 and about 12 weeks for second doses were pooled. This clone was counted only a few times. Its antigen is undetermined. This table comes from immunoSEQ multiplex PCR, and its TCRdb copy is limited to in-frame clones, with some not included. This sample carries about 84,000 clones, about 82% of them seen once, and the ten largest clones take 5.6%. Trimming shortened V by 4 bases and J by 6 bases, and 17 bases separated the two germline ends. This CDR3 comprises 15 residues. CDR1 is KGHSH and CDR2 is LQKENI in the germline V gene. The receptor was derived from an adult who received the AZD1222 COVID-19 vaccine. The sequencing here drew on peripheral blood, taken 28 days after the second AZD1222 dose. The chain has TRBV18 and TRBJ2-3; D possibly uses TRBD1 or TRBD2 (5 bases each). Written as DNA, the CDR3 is TGTGCCAGCTCACACCGGGACGCCGTCGCCGATACGCAGTATTTT. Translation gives CASSHRDAVADTQYF. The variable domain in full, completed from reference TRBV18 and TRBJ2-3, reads NAGVMQNPRHLVRRRGQEARLRCSPMKGHSHVYWYRQLPEEGLKFMVYLQKENIIDESGMPKERFSAEFPKEGPSILRIQQVVRGDSAAYFCASSHRDAVADTQYFGPGTRLTVL.